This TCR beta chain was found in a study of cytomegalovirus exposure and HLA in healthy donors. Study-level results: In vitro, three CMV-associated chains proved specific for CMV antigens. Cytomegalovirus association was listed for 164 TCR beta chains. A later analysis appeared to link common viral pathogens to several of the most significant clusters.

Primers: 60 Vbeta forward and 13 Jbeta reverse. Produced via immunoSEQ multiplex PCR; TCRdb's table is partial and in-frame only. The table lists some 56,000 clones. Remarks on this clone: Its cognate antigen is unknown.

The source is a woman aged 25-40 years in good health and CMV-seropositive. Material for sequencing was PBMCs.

The CDR3 loop is CASRRLLLGGGELFF. The CDR3 DNA follows: TGTGCCAGCAGGAGACTCCTATTGGGGGGCGGGGAGCTGTTTTTT. This chain connects TRBV13 to TRBJ2-2, with D tentatively TRBD2 (6 bases). V was pared by 6 bases and J by 7 bases, with 18 bases between. Germline CDR1 reads PRHDT; CDR2 reads FYEKMQ (reference sequence). CDR3 length: 15 residues. The full variable domain, in which reference TRBV13 and TRBJ2-2 provide the parts outside the CDR3, is AAGVIQSPRHLIKEKRETATLKCYPIPRHDTVYWYQQGPGQDPQFLISFYEKMQSDKGSIPDRFSAQQFSDYHSELNMSSLELGDSALYFCASRRLLLGGGELFFGEGSRLTVL.